Each of the 3 T cell receptor beta chains below was sequenced from the same sample in a study of T cells in Graves' hyperthyroidism and ophthalmopathy. Amplification targeted TCR beta CDR3 regions from RNA transcripts. First-round RT-PCR with HTBI primers amplified the TCR CDR3 region. A single record per CDR3 protein comes from TCRdb applying MiXCR to the multiplex PCR reads. The sample has approximately 300,000 distinct CDR3 sequences, approximately 15% seen once. Sequencing input: blood. These receptors all stem from an older woman with Graves' ophthalmopathy.

The rearrangement uses TRBV24-1 and TRBJ2-2; perhaps TRBD1 as D (5 bases). Germline values: CDR1 KGHDR, CDR2 SFDVKD. The CDR3 is 13 amino acids. V was clipped by 5 bases and J by 5 bases, with 8 bases between them. The chain's CDR3 is CATSGAGTGELFF. DNA of the CDR3: TGTGCCACCAGTGGTGCAGGGACCGGGGAGCTGTTTTTT.

There are a few counts of this clonotype. CDR3 residues: CASSLGAGVYNEQFF. CDR3 DNA: TGTGCCAGCAGCTTAGGGGCAGGGGTCTACAATGAGCAGTTCTTC. The chain couples TRBV7-9 to TRBJ2-1, with a weak D call TRBD1 (6 bases). The CDR3 sequence is 15 residues long. Germline loops: CDR1 SEHNR, CDR2 FQNEAQ (reference sequence). V gave up 1 base and J gave up 3 bases, with 10 bases separating them.

The chain has TRBV10-3 and TRBJ2-2; no firm D call. Trimming left V 2 bases short and J 10 bases short, with 14 bases between. Looked up from germline, CDR1 is ENHRY and CDR2 is SYGVKD. This CDR3 comprises 14 residues. In DNA, the CDR3 is TGTGCCATCAGTGAGACAGACCCGGACGAGGAGCTGTTTTTT. Translation gives CAISETDPDEELFF.